The T cell receptor beta chain under discussion was sequenced for a study of CD4 T cell repertoires in COVID-19. Study-level points and caveats: Between about 7 and 28% of SARS-CoV-2 clonotypes also appeared in SARS-CoV and/or HKU1 spike cultures. Several top expanded SARS-CoV-2-reactive clonotypes were shared by two or three memory subsets.

Samples came from patients recovered from mild-to-severe COVID-19. The memory T cells were sequenced right after ex vivo isolation, without culture. The ends lost 2 bases at V and 1 base at J; junction bases unmatched: 14. Germline CDR1 SGHTA, CDR2 FQGTGA. The CDR3 length is 19 residues. Produced via immunoSEQ multiplex PCR; TCRdb's table is partial and in-frame only. The table lists about 75,000 clones, around four fifths of them singletons, with 0.45% to 0.7% in the top ten. As concerns this clone: Its antigen remains unidentified.

The rearrangement joins TRBV7-3 to TRBJ2-4; 7 positions match TRBD2. The material sequenced was CD4+ T cells from peripheral blood, taken after recovery from COVID-19. This sequence was found in a human donor who had COVID-19. Here the CDR3 DNA reads TGTGCCAGCAGCTTATGTGGCACTAGCGATGGTTGGGCCAAAAACATTCAGTACTTC. It codes for CASSLCGTSDGWAKNIQYF.